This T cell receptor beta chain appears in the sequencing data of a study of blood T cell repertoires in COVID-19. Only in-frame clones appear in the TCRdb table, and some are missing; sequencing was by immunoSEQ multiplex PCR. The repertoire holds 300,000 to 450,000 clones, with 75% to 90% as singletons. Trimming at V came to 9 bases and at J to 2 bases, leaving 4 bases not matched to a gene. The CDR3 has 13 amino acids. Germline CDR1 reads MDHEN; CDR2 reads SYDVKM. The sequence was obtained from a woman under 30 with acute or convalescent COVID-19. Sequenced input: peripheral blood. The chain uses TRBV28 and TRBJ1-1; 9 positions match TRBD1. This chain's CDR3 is CASTDRGNTEAFF. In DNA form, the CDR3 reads TGTGCCAGTACGGACAGGGGTAACACTGAAGCTTTCTTT.